This T cell receptor (beta chain) was obtained from a study of blood T cell repertoires in COVID-19. Study in general: PBMCs, B-cell-depleted T cells, or T cells provided the cDNA or gDNA that made up the material.

The data were produced by immunoSEQ multiplex PCR, yet TCRdb's version contains in-frame clones alone and is incomplete. Altogether about 58,000 clones are present, about nine tenths being singletons, with the ten largest covering roughly 7.7%. This clone was found a few times. This CDR3 has 15 residues. V lost 2 bases to trimming and J lost 4 bases, with 15 bases between them. Germline values: CDR1 LNHDA, CDR2 SQIVND (reference sequence). The chain carries TRBV19 and TRBJ2-7; tentative D call: TRBD1 (5 bases). The receptor was isolated from a woman in her seventies with active COVID-19. Material: peripheral blood. The DNA for the CDR3 is TGTGCCAGTAGTATAAGACAGACGGCGGTATACGAGCAGTACTTC. This encodes CASSIRQTAVYEQYF.